These 8 T cell receptor beta chains were sequenced from one sample in a study of memory CD4+ T cells and cytomegalovirus serostatus. The sort gate was single viable CD3+CD4+CD8-CD45RO+ cells for memory CD4+ T cells. TCRdb's table, derived via immunoSEQ multiplex PCR, lists solely in-frame clones and lacks some. Found here are over 65,000 clones, about 78% of them singletons; the top ten hold 2.5% to 3%. Sequenced: memory CD4+ T cells from blood. These receptors were collected from an adult in good health and CMV-seropositive.

The chain carries TRBV7-2 and TRBJ1-1, with D uncertain. The germline gives CDR1 SGHTA, CDR2 FQGNSA. The CDR3 runs to 14 residues. The V and J ends lost 5 bases and 1 base respectively, with 11 bases between them. CDR3 nucleotides: TGTGCCAGCAGCCTAACAGTTACGAACACTGAAGCTTTCTTT. Translation gives CASSLTVTNTEAFF.

This chain connects TRBV6-1 to TRBJ1-1; 8 positions agree with TRBD1. Germline CDR1 and CDR2: MNHNS and SASEGT. J was trimmed by 7 bases and V by 2 bases; bases with no gene match: 6. The CDR3 runs 14 residues. CDR3 protein: CASSELQGAGEAFF. For the CDR3, the DNA is TGTGCCAGCAGTGAACTGCAGGGGGCGGGTGAAGCTTTCTTT.

The chain carries TRBV18 and TRBJ2-3; D not certain. The CDR3 totals 13 residues. The germline gives CDR1 KGHSH, CDR2 LQKENI. With 3 bases removed from V and 2 bases from J, the gap between germline ends came to 6 bases. In DNA, the CDR3 is TGTGCCAGCTCACCGGAAGTCACAGATACGCAGTATTTT. Translating it yields CASSPEVTDTQYF.

The V call is TRBV7-6, the J call TRBJ2-7, with D maybe TRBD2 (5 bases). Trimming stripped 0 bases from V and 7 bases from J, with 16 bases between. Germline values: CDR1 SGHVS, CDR2 FNYEAQ. The CDR3 length is 15 residues. The CDR3 DNA sequence: TGTGCCAGCAGCTTAGCTCCTGAGGGCAGCCAGGAGCAGTACTTC. It codes for CASSLAPEGSQEQYF.

This clone showed up just a few times. This rearrangement joins TRBV7-2 to TRBJ1-3; D gene uncertain. With 6 bases removed from V and 4 bases from J, the gap between germline ends came to 16 bases. This CDR3 is 15 amino acids long. Germline V gives CDR1 SGHTA, CDR2 FQGNSA. CDR3 DNA: TGTGCCAGCAGTTTTGGGTTCGGGGAAGGAAACACCATATATTTT. It is translated as CASSFGFGEGNTIYF.

This clone was counted ten times or more. This chain uses TRBV6-6 with TRBJ2-1; the match to TRBD2 covers 9 bases. The ends lost 6 bases at V and 6 bases at J; junction bases unmatched: 9. Germline CDR1 MNHNY, CDR2 SVGAGI (reference sequence). The CDR3 extends over 15 amino acids. In DNA, the CDR3 is TGTGCCAGCAGCCGTAGCGGGGGCTCGGGCAATGAGCAGTTCTTC. The encoded protein is CASSRSGGSGNEQFF.

The genes are TRBV5-4 and TRBJ2-1, with a weak D call TRBD1 (6 bases). The V gene's germline CDR1 is SGHNT and CDR2 YYREEE (reference sequence). The V and J ends lost 4 bases and 1 base respectively, with 9 bases between them. The CDR3 covers 14 residues. In DNA, the CDR3 is TGTGCCAGCAGCATGACAGGATCCTACAATGAGCAGTTCTTC. The encoded protein is CASSMTGSYNEQFF. The full variable domain, rest sourced from reference TRBV5-4 and TRBJ2-1, is ETGVTQSPTHLIKTRGQQVTLRCSSQSGHNTVSWYQQALGQGPQFIFQYYREEENGRGNFPPRFSGLQFPNYSSELNVNALELDDSALYLCASSMTGSYNEQFFGPGTRLTVL.

The chain couples TRBV7-9 to TRBJ2-2, with 9 bases that match TRBD1. The CDR3 sequence is 18 residues long. The junction had 12 bases not matched to a gene; V was cut back by 6 bases and J by 1 base. Germline CDR1 and CDR2: SEHNR and FQNEAQ (reference sequence). CDR3 nucleotide sequence: TGTGCCAGCAGGCCGGGACAGGGAGGCTACGTGAACACCGGGGAGCTGTTTTTT. As protein: CASRPGQGGYVNTGELFF.